Here is one TCR beta chain with its context. In the study's own analysis: Amplification from reference gene primers served as the basis for estimated nucleated cell counts. Assay used: immunoSEQ multiplex PCR; TCRdb lists only in-frame clones, some missing. The V and J calls and clone size were taken over from that table, and D and trimming were inferred from the DNA. The data show over 150,000 clones, roughly nine tenths seen once. This entry comes from a study of blood T cell repertoires in COVID-19. Overall study context: Samples representing acute and convalescent COVID-19 were sourced from the United States, Italy and Spain. Nucleic acid was either cDNA or gDNA, and it came from T cells, B-cell-depleted T cells, or PBMCs.

With 4 bases removed from V and 3 bases from J, the gap between germline ends came to 12 bases. Germline CDR1 and CDR2: LNHDA and SQIVND (reference sequence). The CDR3 covers 14 residues. V and J are TRBV19 and TRBJ1-1; no reliable D call. Sequencing was done on a sample of peripheral blood. The source of this sequence is a man over 45 with acute or convalescent COVID-19. CDR3 protein: CASSTGGYYTEAFF. In DNA, the CDR3 is TGTGCCAGTAGTACGGGAGGGTATTACACTGAAGCTTTCTTT.